These T cell receptor beta chains were read from a single sample in a study of T-cell reconstitution after alpha-beta-depleted transplantation in children. TCRdb reprocessed the PCR reads via MiXCR and lists one record per CDR3 protein. Here the sample spans around 200,000 distinct CDR3 sequences, around 8.4% being singletons. The sample in question was PBMCs, mostly from graft donor cells, obtained 360 days after TCRalphabeta/CD19-depleted stem cell transplant. The receptors were sampled from a male patient between 2 and 10 years old who had a stem cell transplant for acute myeloid leukemia, so the T cells may come from the graft donor. The CDR3 runs from the conserved cysteine through the conserved F or W.

v_gene	CDR3aa
TRBV12-3/TRBV12-4	CASSPQSGTYNEQFF
TRBV29-1	CSVVRAGELFF
TRBV12-3/TRBV12-4	CAFSVEGKPWGTDTQYF
TRBV29-1	CSVARGRNYGYTF
TRBV28	CASRSHRDINRSYNEQFF
TRBV6-1	CASRGGTSGGLADTQYF
TRBV3-1	CASSPTRTVETQYF
TRBV6-1	CASSTGALSGNTIYF
TRBV29-1	CSVDIAGSNNEQFF
TRBV7-2	CASSLAGAETQYF
TRBV20-1	CSARRGPEETQYF
TRBV29-1	CSVVPAGVYEQYF
TRBV12-3/TRBV12-4	CASSLALWGHRSYEQYF
TRBV4-1	CASSQVPGLEGGEQYF
TRBV9	CASSISGGALNEQFF
TRBV27	CASSPLVGEDNQPQHF
TRBV29-1	CSVTLAVQETQYF
TRBV7-7	CASSPTSGLPTDTQYF
TRBV5-6	CASSFPAGGNEQYF
TRBV9	CASSVGPNTGELFF
TRBV7-2	CASSLAGQVPNSQFF
TRBV2	CASSETGREQFF
TRBV12-3/TRBV12-4	CASSLGASGTAYEQYF
TRBV7-2	CASSLSWQETQYF
TRBV10-3	CAINPGQGRVYGYTF
TRBV6-5	CASSYSHLQGVRNTIYF
TRBV28	CASSPDREWSYEQYF
TRBV20-1	CSASGTANTEAFF
TRBV7-3	CASSLRVAGELFF
TRBV20-1	CSARDSGAETYNSPLHF
TRBV4-2	CASSQDGQGPEAFF
TRBV10-3	CAIGQRGRETQYF
TRBV29-1	CSVSLGTFVDTQYF
TRBV14	CASSQGGFGDTEAFF
TRBV10-3	CAISESITGHRLAKNIQYF
TRBV12-3/TRBV12-4	CASSRTGLNYGYTF